This T cell receptor beta chain is from a study of sequential checkpoint blockade in melanoma. Study-level information: First-line arms were nivolumab then ipilimumab, or the reverse, randomized 1:1.

Germline V gives CDR1 SGDLS, CDR2 YYNGEE. The CDR3 has 16 residues. With 4 bases removed from V and 2 bases from J, the gap between germline ends came to 19 bases. The treatment: randomized to nivolumab then ipilimumab (arm A) or the reverse (arm B). Sorted cells were live CD3+CD8+, lacking CD19 and CD56, from PBMCs. Assay: immunoSEQ multiplex PCR; the TCRdb copy retains only in-frame clones and omits some. The table shows around 41,000 clones, with roughly 85% occurring only once. V and J are TRBV9 and TRBJ2-7; D is perhaps TRBD2 (5 bases). The sequence was obtained from a human donor with melanoma. Sequencing was performed on CD8+ T cells sorted from blood (inferred from file names), taken from a patient given nivolumab and ipilimumab in sequence. In DNA form, the CDR3 reads TGTGCCAGCAGCACCGCCCCAGCAGGAGGCACCTACGAGCAGTACTTC. Translating it yields CASSTAPAGGTYEQYF.